The present T cell receptor beta chain was sequenced within a study of T cell repertoires in cytomegalovirus infection. This CDR3 is 13 amino acids long. Germline V gene data show CDR1 as SGHVS and CDR2 as FNYEAQ. MiXCR was run by TCRdb on the reads, yielding one entry per CDR3 protein. The table lists about 740,000 distinct CDR3 sequences, about 40% of them singletons, with roughly 2.8% in the top ten. This clonotype was seen once. This clone may be a read error of a much larger clone one base away. Source material: PBMCs. The receptor was derived from a human donor in good health (CMV status not recorded). Some clones in this sample may be carry-over from other donors' samples. The chain employs TRBV7-6 and TRBJ1-5; possibly TRBD1 for D (6 bases). CDR3 bases: TGTGCCAGCAGCTGGACAGACTATCAGCCCAAGCATTTT. Translating gives CASSWTDYQPKHF.